This TCR beta chain stems from a study of identical twins. The CDR3 consists of 14 residues. The V and J ends lost 6 bases and 2 bases, in that order; junction bases with no gene match: 5. CDR1 SGHRS and CDR2 YFSETQ come from the germline V gene. This clonotype came up many times. TCRdb re-called the 5' RACE reads with MiXCR, one entry per CDR3 protein. The profile shows around 250,000 distinct CDR3 sequences, about 12% of them singletons. Another study also made use of these data, one on yellow fever vaccine responses in identical twins.

This chain joins TRBV5-1 and TRBJ2-1; 7 bases are a match to TRBD2. This sequence was found in a woman aged 18-29 years in good health. The sample comprised memory (CD45RO+) T cells sorted from blood. The CDR3, as DNA: TGCGCCAGCACTTTCGGGGGGACCTACAATGAGCAGTTCTTC. This translates into CASTFGGTYNEQFF. Looking up the rest from reference TRBV5-1 and TRBJ2-1 gives the full variable domain: KAGVTQTPRYLIKTRGQQVTLSCSPISGHRSVSWYQQTPGQGLQFLFEYFSETQRNKGNFPGRFSGRQFSNSRSEMNVSTLELGDSALYLCASTFGGTYNEQFFGPGTRLTVL.